Listed below are T cell receptor beta chains from one sample, sequenced in a study of identical twins. TCRdb analysed the 5' RACE reads with MiXCR anew, one entry per CDR3 protein. The sample lists approximately 500,000 distinct CDR3 sequences; roughly a quarter were seen once. This sample was shared with a second study, whose subject was T cells expressing NK-cell markers.

The sample consisted of CD4+ T cells sorted from blood. The receptors shown here come from a woman aged 18-30 years in good health. The CDR3 runs from the conserved cysteine through the conserved F or W. The D gene is left open where the match is weak. Only part of the rows carry a size: once, few, many, or a class if the clone is expanded.

V	size	J	D	CDR3	DNA
TRBV29-1	NA	TRBJ2-7	TRBD1	CSVGGTVTSGHEQYF	TGCAGCGTTGGAGGGACAGTGACCTCCGGGCACGAGCAGTACTTC
TRBV5-1	many	TRBJ2-1	TRBD2	CASSSSSGSYNEQFF	TGTGCCAGCAGTTCATCTAGCGGGAGCTACAATGAGCAGTTCTTC
TRBV20-1	few	TRBJ1-1	NA	CSASRGGYNTEAFF	TGCAGTGCTAGCAGGGGCGGTTACAACACTGAAGCTTTCTTT
TRBV19	NA	TRBJ2-7	NA	CASSINLGEQYF	TGTGCCAGTAGTATAAACTTAGGCGAGCAGTACTTC
TRBV20-1	NA	TRBJ2-1	TRBD2	CSARDPLAGGHYNEQFF	TGCAGTGCTAGAGATCCACTAGCGGGAGGCCACTACAATGAGCAGTTCTTC
TRBV2	NA	TRBJ2-7	TRBD2	CASSAGTSETYEQYF	TGTGCCAGCAGTGCCGGGACTAGCGAAACCTACGAGCAGTACTTC
TRBV3-1	NA	TRBJ2-5	NA	CASSLWTFEETQYF	TGTGCCAGCAGCCTATGGACTTTTGAAGAGACCCAGTACTTC
TRBV29-1	NA	TRBJ2-7	TRBD2	CSPRLAGVGEQYF	TGCAGCCCCAGACTAGCGGGGGTGGGGGAGCAGTACTTC
TRBV20-1	few	TRBJ1-6	NA	CSASGVSYNSPLHF	TGCAGTGCTAGTGGGGTTTCCTATAATTCACCCCTCCACTTT
TRBV6-2/TRBV6-3	NA	TRBJ2-7	TRBD1	CASRPTGGYSYEQYF	TGTGCCAGCAGACCTACAGGGGGCTACTCCTACGAGCAGTACTTC
TRBV10-3	NA	TRBJ1-2	NA	CAIGTRDGYTF	TGTGCCATAGGGACACGGGATGGCTACACCTTC
TRBV4-3	NA	TRBJ2-7	NA	CASSQDLGHEQYF	TGCGCCAGCAGCCAAGATCTCGGCCACGAGCAGTACTTC
TRBV20-1	NA	TRBJ2-7	TRBD2	CSAPQGRLAGSYEQYF	TGCAGTGCTCCCCAAGGCCGGCTAGCGGGGTCATACGAGCAGTACTTC
TRBV20-1	NA	TRBJ2-3	TRBD1	CSARSLRGLRDTQYF	TGCAGTGCTAGATCCCTGAGGGGGCTTAGGGATACGCAGTATTTT
TRBV10-3	few	TRBJ2-5	TRBD1	CATNRGQGGETQYF	TGTGCCACCAACAGGGGACAGGGGGGAGAGACCCAGTACTTC
TRBV5-1	NA	TRBJ2-5	TRBD2	CASSLFGSGEETQYF	TGCGCCAGCAGCTTGTTCGGTAGCGGGGAAGAGACCCAGTACTTC
TRBV29-1	few	TRBJ2-5	NA	CSVGDGQETQYF	TGCAGCGTCGGGGACGGTCAAGAGACCCAGTACTTC
TRBV20-1	NA	TRBJ2-3	NA	CSASLRGVTSTDTQYF	TGCAGTGCTTCCCTGCGGGGAGTAACTAGCACAGATACGCAGTATTTT
TRBV30	NA	TRBJ2-3	TRBD2	CAWTSASGKLTDTQYF	TGTGCCTGGACAAGCGCAAGCGGGAAGCTCACAGATACGCAGTATTTT
TRBV20-1	few	TRBJ2-1	TRBD2	CSAQRGNNEQFF	TGCAGTGCCCAGCGGGGCAACAATGAGCAGTTCTTC
TRBV5-1	few	TRBJ1-5	NA	CASSSGQSNQPQHF	TGCGCCAGCAGCTCTGGACAGAGCAATCAGCCCCAGCATTTT
TRBV5-1	NA	TRBJ2-5	TRBD2	CASSLWASGSQETQYF	TGCGCCAGCAGCTTGTGGGCTAGCGGGTCACAAGAGACCCAGTACTTC
TRBV7-2	many	TRBJ2-6	TRBD1	CASSLSPGTGLTF	TGTGCCAGCAGCTTATCACCAGGGACAGGCTTGACTTTC
TRBV5-5	few	TRBJ2-2	TRBD1	CASSFVTGVAGELFF	TGTGCCAGCAGCTTCGTGACAGGGGTGGCCGGGGAGCTGTTTTTT
TRBV18	few	TRBJ2-3	TRBD1	CASSLPDRAAQYF	TGTGCCAGCTCACTTCCGGACAGGGCCGCGCAGTATTTT